This T cell receptor (beta chain) derives from a study of CD4 T cells in relation to SARS-CoV-2 and coronaviruses (dated by TCRdb to the early 2020s). For the study in its entirety: In the ViraFEST assay, PBMCs were cultured with antigen for roughly ten days, after which TCR beta CDR3s were sequenced to identify clonal expansions specific to the antigen. Shared crossreactive spike epitopes were mapped to their HLA restriction using patient-derived lymphoblastoid cell lines. At the level of individual TCR clonotypes, the study measured memory CD4+ T cell crossreactivity between SARS-CoV-2 spike protein and common cold coronavirus spike proteins. Expansion assays from other donors in the study were sequenced with a different, Illumina-based TCR-beta assay. Samples from a few pre-COVID donors and the naive versus memory experiments were sequenced with the Adaptive Biotechnologies TCR-sequencing kit; other data were Illumina-based. An HIV-1 Nef peptide pool or a no-peptide culture served as the negative reference condition. Study-level results and caveats: Since the crossreactivity analysis centred on spike protein, crossreactivity against other viral proteins was not assessed. Compared with monoreactive clones, crossreactive clones had significantly weaker SARS-CoV-2-driven expansion, a result consistent with antigenic imprinting. No donor contributed both pre-pandemic and post-infection samples, which limited tracing the source of pre-existing responses. Memory CD4+ clonotypes crossrecognizing SARS-CoV-2 and at least one common cold coronavirus spike were found in roughly 65% of donors. The study was constrained by small numbers of patients and of tested TCRs.

CDR1 and CDR2 are read off the germline V gene as WSHSY and SAAADI. Deletion took 4 bases off V and 2 bases off J, with a span of 9 bases between the germline ends. The CDR3 sequence holds 14 residues, the cysteine and phenylalanine included. The sequence is cut down to CDR3 DNA, 42 bases in frame from base 1. Receptor amplification or capture employed the immunoSEQ multiplex PCR assay. On the study's bioinformatics: During preprocessing, nonproductive sequences were removed, as were CDR3s that did not start with C, did not end with F or W, or were shorter than 7 amino acids. Antigen-specific clonotypes were called with the MANAFEST web app, based on expansion relative to reference and other culture wells. A clone was considered positive if the clone showed significant expansion compared with the reference culture in 2 of 3 replicate wells at an FDR below 0.05. Positive clones also required significant expansion versus all other tandem wells and an odds ratio above 5. After three terminal residues were trimmed from each end, CDR3 homology was quantified as pairwise Levenshtein distance using the stringdist R package. TCRdb retrieved this table from immuneACCESS and kept in-frame rearrangements only. Not all clones are present; in checked studies, unresolved V genes account for under half, and no reason is known for the remainder. V, J and clone size were drawn from that table, and D and trimming were deduced from the DNA. The sample contains about 18,000 clones, about 80% of them found a single time. Approximately 26% of the sample is in the top ten clones.

Note on this clone: What antigen it recognizes has not been identified. No base qualities exist here, and no much larger clone lies one base off it.

CD4+ T cells from unexposed donors were collected before the COVID-19 pandemic (2011-2018). The EasySep CD4+ T cell isolation kit was used to isolate CD4+ T cells once the cultures had run for nine to eleven days. Unexposed donor CD4+ T cells were tested for reactivity to SARS-CoV-2 S and N and four common cold coronavirus spike pools, as cell number allowed. PBMCs were cultured at some 2 million per well in IMDM supplemented with 5% human AB serum and 10 IU/ml IL-2. Half of the culture medium was replaced with fresh IL-2-containing medium on days 3 and 7. Each peptide culture condition was generally run in triplicate replicate wells. The leukapheresis product for the unexposed donors was obtained through commercial purchase. PBMCs were isolated from leukapheresis product or whole blood by Ficoll-Paque PLUS gradient centrifugation. The PBMCs went either fresh into the expansion assay or into cryopreservation at -140 degrees C. The QIAamp Micro DNA Kit was used to extract genomic DNA from the CD4+ T cells.

The clonotype originates from a human donor in good health. Recombination linked TRBV10-2 to TRBJ1-3; the D gene is unclear. The sample consisted of CD4+ T cells from PBMCs, cultured in vitro. The base sequence is TGCGCCAGCAGTGTAGGCGGGACTGGAAACACCATATATTTT. It specifies CASSVGGTGNTIYF.